Listed below are T cell receptor beta chains from one sample, sequenced in a study of spatial heterogeneity in lung cancer. TCRdb reanalysed the 5' RACE reads using MiXCR and keeps one entry per CDR3 protein. Of around 89,000 distinct CDR3 sequences listed, approximately 12% are singletons. The sample consisted of PBMCs, taken at surgery. The receptors shown here come from a male donor with early-stage non-small cell lung cancer. CDR3s include the opening cysteine and the closing phenylalanine or tryptophan. Clone size is not always given. Where it is, it says once, few, many or a class for expanded clones.

CDR3	J	size	V
CASSLQDQIEAFF	TRBJ1-1	-	TRBV28
CASSLAGTYKKLFF	TRBJ1-4	few	TRBV7-2
CASSRTGGSNQPQHF	TRBJ1-5	few	TRBV6-2/TRBV6-3
CASSFLKSTDTQYF	TRBJ2-3	-	TRBV7-2
CASSARSLGPQETQYF	TRBJ2-5	many	TRBV9
CASSLGQGSTDTQYF	TRBJ2-3	many	TRBV7-9
CASSARPRGPVDNSPLHF	TRBJ1-6	few	TRBV7-2
CASSLAAGVSKEQYF	TRBJ2-7	-	TRBV7-9
CASRGQNQPQHF	TRBJ1-5	-	TRBV10-2
CSANPGQGNYGYTF	TRBJ1-2	many	TRBV20-1
CAWSQPPGGYTF	TRBJ1-2	-	TRBV30
CASRETVATNEKLFF	TRBJ1-4	many	TRBV2
CASGHGYTF	TRBJ1-2	-	TRBV6-5
CASNLRWDTEAFF	TRBJ1-1	few	TRBV6-6
CASSPSGTGTDTQYF	TRBJ2-3	-	TRBV7-9
CASRRKTPRTEAFF	TRBJ1-1	-	TRBV7-2
CASSLDSGQYNEQFF	TRBJ2-1	few	TRBV7-9
CSVGTVAYNEQFF	TRBJ2-1	few	TRBV29-1
CASGLALQGWDTEAFF	TRBJ1-1	few	TRBV12-5